This entry lists 5 T cell receptor beta chains sequenced from one sample in a study of CD8+ T cells in alopecia areata. Isolated RNA was reverse transcribed into cDNA used as the sequencing template. This table comes from immunoSEQ multiplex PCR, and its TCRdb copy is limited to in-frame clones, with some not included. The table shows about 110,000 clones, with roughly 50% occurring only once. Treatment specified: oral pan-JAK inhibitor, 5-10 mg twice daily. The sample here was CD8+ T cells sorted from blood, taken at week 24, from a patient treated with tofacitinib. The receptors come from a human donor with alopecia areata.

The rearrangement uses TRBV5-5 and TRBJ2-5; D not resolved. The CDR3 is 13 residues long. Trimming stripped 0 bases from V and 1 base from J, with 4 bases between. Germline assignment: CDR1 SGHKS and CDR2 YYEKEE (reference sequence). CDR3 DNA sequence: TGTGCCAGCAGCTTGGTTCTCCAAGAGACCCAGTACTTC. Translating gives CASSLVLQETQYF.

This clone was detected only once. The chain carries TRBV2 and TRBJ2-7; TRBD1 agrees at 12 bases. The CDR3 loop spans 15 amino acids. V lost 4 bases to trimming and J lost 7 bases; unmatched junction nucleotides: 8. Germline V lookup: CDR1 SNHLY, CDR2 FYNNEI. In DNA form, the CDR3 reads TGTGCCAGCAGTGCCCGGGACAGGGGGCTTCGGGAGCAGTACTTC. Protein product: CASSARDRGLREQYF.

The chain has TRBV9 and TRBJ2-1, with D unclear. The V gene lost 4 bases and the J gene lost 3 bases, with 2 bases spanning the gap. The CDR3 consists of 11 residues. Germline lookup yields CDR1 SGDLS and CDR2 YYNGEE. As DNA, the CDR3 is TGTGCCAGCAGCCTCTACAATGAGCAGTTCTTC. Encoded protein: CASSLYNEQFF.

The J gene is TRBJ1-5, the V gene TRBV27; 8 bases line up with TRBD1. Germline-derived CDR1 and CDR2 are MNHEY and SMNVEV (reference sequence). Trimming removed 6 bases from V and 7 bases from J; junction bases left unmatched: 8. The CDR3 covers 14 residues. For the CDR3, the DNA is TGTGCCAGCAGGATACAGGGGGTCGGACAGCCCCAGCATTTT. Its translation: CASRIQGVGQPQHF.

For the CDR3, the DNA is TGCGCCAGCAGGACCAGCGGCAGGTATAATTCACCCCTCCACTTT. Its translation is CASRTSGRYNSPLHF. J is TRBJ1-6 and V is TRBV5-1; D unclear. The CDR3 has 15 residues. Germline V lookup: CDR1 SGHRS, CDR2 YFSETQ. Trimming cost V 5 bases and J 4 bases, with 13 bases left between them.